A selection of T cell receptor beta chains follows, all from one sample in a study of blood T cell repertoires in COVID-19. Sequencing used immunoSEQ multiplex PCR; TCRdb keeps in-frame clones, though not all of them. The data contain a few hundred thousand clones, around 90% of them singletons. The sequenced sample consisted of PBMCs or T cells enriched from blood (not recorded which). These receptors all come from a woman in her late teens or twenties who had recovered from COVID-19. Each CDR3 is given with its conserved first and last residue. The order of the fields is V gene, clone size, D gene, J gene, CDR3 DNA, CDR3 protein. The D gene is left open where the match is weak. Size is stated for part of the rows, as once, few or many counts, or as a class when the clone is expanded.

V: TRBV30
size: few
D: TRBD2
J: TRBJ2-1
DNA: TGTGCCTGGAGAGGACTAGCGGCGAGCTCCTACAATGAGCAGTTCTTC
CDR3: CAWRGLAASSYNEQFF

V: TRBV7-9
size: -
D: -
J: TRBJ2-7
DNA: TGTGCCAGCAGCAGGGGGAGCTCCTACGAGCAGTACTTC
CDR3: CASSRGSSYEQYF

V: TRBV19
size: -
D: -
J: TRBJ1-2
DNA: TGTGCCAGTAGTTCAGCGCTCAACTATGGCTACACCTTC
CDR3: CASSSALNYGYTF

V: TRBV6-5
size: -
D: -
J: TRBJ1-1
DNA: TGTGCCAGCAGGGCTTACAACTCGGGAGGTACTGAAGCTTTCTTT
CDR3: CASRAYNSGGTEAFF

V: TRBV5-6
size: -
D: -
J: TRBJ2-7
DNA: TGTGCCAGCAGCTTTGACAGGACCCACGAGCAGTACTTC
CDR3: CASSFDRTHEQYF

V: TRBV7-2
size: once
D: -
J: TRBJ1-3
DNA: TGTGCCAGCAGCTTAGCCCCGGGTGAGGGAAGCACCATATATTTT
CDR3: CASSLAPGEGSTIYF

V: TRBV7-3
size: -
D: TRBD1
J: TRBJ1-5
DNA: TGTGCCAGCAGCGCCGAAGGGGGCAGGACTGGCAATCAGCCCCAGCATTTT
CDR3: CASSAEGGRTGNQPQHF

V: TRBV3-1/TRBV3-2
size: -
D: -
J: TRBJ1-1
DNA: TGTGCCAGCAGCCAATCGTGGGGGCTGGGGAACACTGAAGCTTTCTTT
CDR3: CASSQSWGLGNTEAFF

V: TRBV2
size: -
D: TRBD1
J: TRBJ2-7
DNA: TGTGCCAGCAGTGAACCTCCCTGGACAGGGACCTACGAGCAGTACTTC
CDR3: CASSEPPWTGTYEQYF

V: TRBV19
size: -
D: TRBD2
J: TRBJ2-3
DNA: TGTGCCAGTAGTCCCGGACTAGTAAACACAGATACGCAGTATTTT
CDR3: CASSPGLVNTDTQYF

V: TRBV28
size: -
D: TRBD1
J: TRBJ2-7
DNA: TGTGCCAGCAGTTTATCAGACAGGGATTACGAGCAGTACTTC
CDR3: CASSLSDRDYEQYF

V: TRBV20-1
size: -
D: -
J: TRBJ2-1
DNA: TGCAGTGCCCTTTCTAGGAATGAGCAGTTCTTC
CDR3: CSALSRNEQFF

V: TRBV6-4
size: -
D: TRBD1
J: TRBJ1-1
DNA: TGTGCCAGCAGGGACAGGGGGAGCACTGAAGCTTTCTTT
CDR3: CASRDRGSTEAFF

V: TRBV24-1
size: -
D: -
J: TRBJ2-5
DNA: TGTGCCACCAGTGATTTGTTCAGGGGCTCCCATGGGCGGGAGACCCAGTACTTC
CDR3: CATSDLFRGSHGRETQYF

V: TRBV18
size: -
D: TRBD2
J: TRBJ2-3
DNA: TGTGCCAGCTCAAGCCCGAATAGCGGGGGGATCACAGATACGCAGTATTTT
CDR3: CASSSPNSGGITDTQYF

V: TRBV10-3
size: few
D: -
J: TRBJ1-5
DNA: TGTGCCATCAGTGAGGGGGCAGGTCAGCCCCAGCATTTT
CDR3: CAISEGAGQPQHF

V: TRBV10-3
size: once
D: -
J: TRBJ1-1
DNA: TGTGCCATCAGTGAGTCCCGAATACAGGGACTGAACACTGAAGCTTTCTTT
CDR3: CAISESRIQGLNTEAFF

V: TRBV29-1
size: -
D: -
J: TRBJ1-1
DNA: TGCAGCGTTGAAGACTACTACACTGAAGCTTTCTTT
CDR3: CSVEDYYTEAFF

V: TRBV10-1
size: -
D: TRBD1
J: TRBJ2-2
DNA: TGCGCCAGCAGTGAGGCGAGACAGGGAGCCACCGGGGAGCTGTTTTTT
CDR3: CASSEARQGATGELFF

V: TRBV2
size: -
D: -
J: TRBJ1-5
DNA: TGTGCCAGCAGTGAGGAGGTAGTGGGCAATCAGCCCCAGCATTTT
CDR3: CASSEEVVGNQPQHF

V: TRBV25-1
size: -
D: -
J: TRBJ1-4
DNA: TGTGCCAGCAGTGAAAGAGGCCGGGGAGCAACTAATGAAAAACTGTTTTTT
CDR3: CASSERGRGATNEKLFF

V: TRBV4-1
size: -
D: TRBD1
J: TRBJ2-7
DNA: TGCGCCAGCAGCCAAGAAGGCAGGGGGCGCGACGAGCAGTACTTC
CDR3: CASSQEGRGRDEQYF

V: TRBV5-1
size: many
D: TRBD2
J: TRBJ2-5
DNA: TGCGCCAGCAGCGGAGGACTAGTTCGCGAGACCCAGTACTTC
CDR3: CASSGGLVRETQYF

V: TRBV6-5
size: -
D: -
J: TRBJ2-5
DNA: TGTGCCAGCAGTTCGAGACTGGAGACCCAGTACTTC
CDR3: CASSSRLETQYF

V: TRBV6-1
size: -
D: TRBD1
J: TRBJ1-5
DNA: TGTGCCAGCAGTGAACGACAGGGATCTCAGCCCCAGCATTTT
CDR3: CASSERQGSQPQHF

V: TRBV10-3
size: -
D: TRBD1
J: TRBJ1-1
DNA: TGTGCCATCAGGTTGGACAGGGACACTGAAGCTTTCTTT
CDR3: CAIRLDRDTEAFF

V: TRBV30
size: once
D: -
J: TRBJ1-6
DNA: TGTGCCTGGGGGCGGGACGTAGATAATTCACCCCTCCACTTT
CDR3: CAWGRDVDNSPLHF

V: TRBV6-6
size: -
D: -
J: TRBJ1-5
DNA: TGTGCCAGCAGTCACCCCCTCCTCGGGTGGGGCAATCAGCCCCAGCATTTT
CDR3: CASSHPLLGWGNQPQHF

V: TRBV4-2
size: -
D: -
J: TRBJ2-3
DNA: TGTGCCAGCAGCCAAAATCCGGGGACTAGCACAGATACGCAGTATTTT
CDR3: CASSQNPGTSTDTQYF

V: TRBV4-1
size: -
D: -
J: TRBJ2-2
DNA: TGCGCCAGCAGCCAAGGAGGGGGTAACACCGGGGAGCTGTTTTTT
CDR3: CASSQGGGNTGELFF

V: TRBV18
size: -
D: TRBD2
J: TRBJ2-3
DNA: TGTGCCAGCTCATCCCGGAGCGGGGGCGGGACAGATACGCAGTATTTT
CDR3: CASSSRSGGGTDTQYF

V: TRBV4-1
size: -
D: TRBD2
J: TRBJ2-7
DNA: TGCGCCAGCAGCCAAGATTGGCAGCGGGGGGGCCTTTACGAGCAGTACTTC
CDR3: CASSQDWQRGGLYEQYF

V: TRBV4-3
size: once
D: TRBD1
J: TRBJ2-1
DNA: TGCGCCAGCAGCCAAGACTTAATGACAGGGCGATATGAGCAGTTCTTC
CDR3: CASSQDLMTGRYEQFF

V: TRBV18
size: -
D: TRBD1
J: TRBJ1-5
DNA: TGTGCCAGCTCACCACCGGGACAGGGGGCCCCTGGAAATCAGCCCCAGCATTTT
CDR3: CASSPPGQGAPGNQPQHF

V: TRBV7-9
size: -
D: -
J: TRBJ1-1
DNA: TGTGCCAGCAGCCGCAACCCGGACACTGAAGCTTTCTTT
CDR3: CASSRNPDTEAFF

V: TRBV24-1
size: once
D: TRBD1
J: TRBJ2-3
DNA: TGTGCCACCAGTGAGCCAGATACAGGGGAGCCAAGAGATACGCAGTATTTT
CDR3: CATSEPDTGEPRDTQYF

V: TRBV9
size: -
D: -
J: TRBJ2-2
DNA: TGTGCCAGCACCAAAACGACAGGCCCGAACACCGGGGAGCTGTTTTTT
CDR3: CASTKTTGPNTGELFF

V: TRBV5-6
size: -
D: -
J: TRBJ1-1
DNA: TGTGCCAGCAGCTCGGGAGTTCGGGACACTGAAGCTTTCTTT
CDR3: CASSSGVRDTEAFF

V: TRBV2
size: -
D: TRBD1
J: TRBJ1-2
DNA: TGTGCCAGCAGTCCAAAACGGGGACAGGGGTCGGATGGCTACACCTTC
CDR3: CASSPKRGQGSDGYTF

V: TRBV5-1
size: -
D: TRBD1
J: TRBJ2-7
DNA: TGCGCCAGCAGCTCAAAAGGACAGGGGCCCTACGAGCAGTACTTC
CDR3: CASSSKGQGPYEQYF

V: TRBV2
size: -
D: -
J: TRBJ1-2
DNA: TGTGCCAGCAGTACAGGGTTGGGCTACACCTTC
CDR3: CASSTGLGYTF

V: TRBV5-1
size: once
D: -
J: TRBJ2-2
DNA: TGCGCCAGCAGCTGGGCGAAGACCGGGGAGCTGTTTTTT
CDR3: CASSWAKTGELFF

V: TRBV11-2
size: -
D: TRBD2
J: TRBJ2-1
DNA: TGTGCCGGCTCGGGGCGGGGGGTTTACAATGAGCAGTTCTTC
CDR3: CAGSGRGVYNEQFF

V: TRBV2
size: once
D: TRBD1
J: TRBJ2-7
DNA: TGTGCCAGCACCGAGGGGGACAGGGGTACCCACGAGCAGTACTTC
CDR3: CASTEGDRGTHEQYF

V: TRBV25-1
size: -
D: TRBD1
J: TRBJ1-6
DNA: TGTGCCAGCAGTGGGGTCAATCCGACAGGGGGCTATAATTCACCCCTCCACTTT
CDR3: CASSGVNPTGGYNSPLHF

V: TRBV12-3/TRBV12-4
size: -
D: -
J: TRBJ1-2
DNA: TGTGCCAGCACTCGGGGGGCCGGGGGCTACACCTTC
CDR3: CASTRGAGGYTF

V: TRBV27
size: -
D: TRBD1
J: TRBJ2-7
DNA: TGTGCCAGCCGGGATGAGGACAGGGGGCAGGGAGAGCAGTACTTC
CDR3: CASRDEDRGQGEQYF

V: TRBV9
size: -
D: TRBD1
J: TRBJ1-1
DNA: TGTGCCAGCAGCGTAGTAGGAGGGGGCGGTGAAGCTTTCTTT
CDR3: CASSVVGGGGEAFF

V: TRBV18
size: -
D: -
J: TRBJ1-2
DNA: TGTGCCAGCTCACCAGTGGACAGTTCCTATGGCTACACCTTC
CDR3: CASSPVDSSYGYTF

V: TRBV18
size: -
D: -
J: TRBJ1-2
DNA: TGTGCCAGCTCACCCGGGGATAACTATGGCTACACCTTC
CDR3: CASSPGDNYGYTF

V: TRBV7-9
size: -
D: TRBD1
J: TRBJ1-2
DNA: TGTGCCAGCAGCTTATTTGAATCGCAGGGGGGTCCCTATGGCTACACCTTC
CDR3: CASSLFESQGGPYGYTF

V: TRBV9
size: -
D: TRBD1
J: TRBJ1-1
DNA: TGTGCCAGCAGCTCCTCGACAGGGGAAGCTTTCTTT
CDR3: CASSSSTGEAFF

V: TRBV6-5
size: -
D: -
J: TRBJ1-1
DNA: TGTGCCAGCCGGGGACACCTTATGAACACTGAAGCTTTCTTT
CDR3: CASRGHLMNTEAFF

V: TRBV30
size: -
D: TRBD1
J: TRBJ2-3
DNA: TGTTCCACAGGGGATCTCCCAGATACGCAGTATTTT
CDR3: CSTGDLPDTQYF

V: TRBV7-8
size: -
D: -
J: TRBJ2-7
DNA: TGTGCCAGCAGCTTTACAGTATCTGACTACGAGCAGTACTTC
CDR3: CASSFTVSDYEQYF